This T cell receptor beta chain was sequenced in a study of blood T cell repertoires in COVID-19. Study overall: Acute-phase and convalescent COVID-19 samples originated in the United States, Italy and Spain. Nucleic acid was either cDNA or gDNA, and it came from T cells, B-cell-depleted T cells, or PBMCs.

Original methodology: Amplified reference gene primers provided the basis for estimating nucleated cell counts. Generated by immunoSEQ multiplex PCR, the TCRdb table keeps only in-frame clones and is missing some. Clonal size and the V and J genes are those of that table, whereas D and trimming came from the DNA. Of roughly 160,000 clones listed, 70% to 80% are singletons. Seattle's enrolled individuals joined amid active infection and were then monitored longitudinally. V shed 4 bases and J shed 6 bases, with 22 bases lying between them. This CDR3 spans 16 amino acids. CDR1 is SGDLS and CDR2 is YYNGEE in the germline V gene.

The TCR originated in a woman in her sixties with COVID-19, enrolled during active disease. The sample taken for sequencing was peripheral blood. The J gene is TRBJ1-2, the V gene TRBV9; TRBD1 might be the D (5 bases). DNA for the CDR3: TGTGCCAGCAGCACCCTCACTACGGGGGATCGGGATGGCTACACCTTC. Translated, it gives CASSTLTTGDRDGYTF.